This entry lists 27 T cell receptor beta chains sequenced from one sample in a study of T cell responses to AZD1222 COVID-19 vaccine. Profiling relied on immunoSEQ multiplex PCR, and the TCRdb table lists in-frame clones only, not all of them. This table holds 150,000 to 200,000 clones, 90% to 95% found once. Sequencing was performed on peripheral blood, taken 28 days after the second AZD1222 dose. Source of these receptors: an adult who received the AZD1222 COVID-19 vaccine.

Concerning this clone itself: The sample carries other DNA sequences with the same CDR3. The V call is TRBV5-1, the J call TRBJ1-2; no clear D gene. The V end was cut by 0 bases, the J end by 4 bases, with 10 bases between. Germline assignment: CDR1 SGHRS and CDR2 YFSETQ. The CDR3 consists of 14 residues. CDR3: CASSLGAGSYGYTF. The CDR3 DNA reads TGCGCCAGCAGCTTGGGGGCTGGGAGCTATGGCTACACCTTC.

V gene TRBV24-1 combines with J gene TRBJ2-3; 7 nucleotides agree with TRBD2. V gave up 6 bases and J gave up 1 base; unmatched junction bases: 0. This CDR3 is 13 amino acids long. The V gene's germline CDR1 is KGHDR and CDR2 SFDVKD. CDR3 sequence: CATSSGGTDTQYF. The CDR3 DNA reads TGTGCCACCAGTAGCGGGGGCACAGATACGCAGTATTTT.

V usage is TRBV6-2 or TRBV6-3 and J usage is TRBJ2-1; D not certain. The CDR3 is 14 residues long. CDR1 and CDR2 from the germline V gene are MNHEY and SVGEGT. V shed 2 bases and J shed 1 base, with 6 bases lying between them. The CDR3 is CASSYRDSYNEQFF. In nucleotides, the CDR3 is TGTGCCAGCAGTTACAGGGATTCCTACAATGAGCAGTTCTTC.

There are a few counts of this clone. The rearrangement links TRBV3-1 (or the pseudogene TRBV3-2) to TRBJ2-1; D may match TRBD1 or TRBD2 (6 bases each). This CDR3 has 15 residues. The V gene lost 1 base and the J gene lost 8 bases, with 15 bases spanning the gap. CDR1 LGHDT and CDR2 YNNKEL come from the germline V gene (reference sequence). CDR3 protein: CASSQGFEGGDEQFF. The CDR3 DNA reads TGTGCCAGCAGCCAAGGCTTTGAGGGGGGCGATGAGCAGTTCTTC.

V and J are TRBV5-1 and TRBJ2-1; TRBD1 matches 7 bases. Looked up from germline, CDR1 is SGHRS and CDR2 is YFSETQ. CDR3 length: 15 amino acids. With V trimmed by 0 bases and J by 5 bases, 5 bases remained unmatched. The DNA for the CDR3 is TGCGCCAGCAGCTTGGGACAGGGTATGGACAATGAGCAGTTCTTC. It translates to CASSLGQGMDNEQFF.

CDR3 sequence (DNA): TGTGCCAGCAGCTTGGATCGGACGGCTAATGAAAAACTGTTTTTT. It codes for CASSLDRTANEKLFF. The V gene is TRBV5-4, the J gene TRBJ1-4; D gene ambiguous. Germline CDR1 is SGHNT and CDR2 is YYREEE (reference sequence). This CDR3 is 15 amino acids long. The V end lost 0 bases, the J end lost 3 bases, and 9 bases lay between the germline ends.

V and J are TRBV7-8 and TRBJ2-1; the match to TRBD2 covers 9 bases. This CDR3 region has 15 residues. CDR1 and CDR2 (germline): SGHVS, FQNEAQ. Losses at the gene ends were 5 bases for V and 9 bases for J; bases not matched to a gene: 11. CDR3 bases: TGTGCCAGCAGCGATAGCGGGGGAATCCACAGTGAGCAGTTCTTC. Protein sequence: CASSDSGGIHSEQFF.

The chain carries TRBV9 and TRBJ2-3, with 16 positions matching TRBD2. Germline lookup yields CDR1 SGDLS and CDR2 YYNGEE. The CDR3 is 18 amino acids. V shed 2 bases, J shed 0 bases, and the junction held 3 bases outside the gene matches. CDR3 region: CASSVGTSGGGSTDTQYF. As DNA, the CDR3 is TGTGCCAGCAGCGTTGGGACTAGCGGGGGGGGTAGCACAGATACGCAGTATTTT.

The rearrangement joins TRBV19 to TRBJ2-1; 13 nucleotides match TRBD2. The junction had 13 bases not matched to a gene; V was cut back by 7 bases and J by 1 base. Germline CDR1 LNHDA, CDR2 SQIVND (reference sequence). This CDR3 has 19 residues. CDR3 nucleotide sequence: TGTGCCAGTACCCACAGCCCGACTAGCGGGGGGCTATCCTACAATGAGCAGTTCTTC. This codes for CASTHSPTSGGLSYNEQFF.

This clone was seen a single time. The chain is built from TRBV11-3 and TRBJ1-3; D is unresolved. The V end was cut by 3 bases, the J end by 3 bases, with 9 bases between. Germline V CDR1 and CDR2: SGHNT, YENEEA. This CDR3 comprises 14 residues. CDR3: CASSLGFVGNTIYF. The CDR3, as DNA: TGTGCCAGCAGCTTGGGGTTCGTTGGAAACACCATATATTTT.

The rearrangement uses TRBV29-1 and TRBJ1-1, with a weak D call TRBD1 (5 bases). V was shortened by 5 bases and J by 4 bases, with 17 bases between the two germline ends. Per germline, CDR1 SQVTM and CDR2 ANQGSEA. This CDR3 has 14 residues. CDR3 residues: CSVQRQPRGTEAFF. DNA of the CDR3: TGCAGCGTTCAGAGGCAACCGAGGGGCACTGAAGCTTTCTTT. The full variable domain, its missing parts supplied by reference TRBV29-1 and TRBJ1-1, is SAVISQKPSRDICQRGTSLTIQCQVDSQVTMMFWYRQQPGQSLTLIATANQGSEATYESGFVIDKFPISRPNLTFSTLTVSNMSPEDSSIYLCSVQRQPRGTEAFFGQGTRLTVV.

The chain links TRBV28 to TRBJ1-3, with a possible D match to TRBD1 (6 bases). Trimming stripped 3 bases from V and 5 bases from J, with 14 bases between. The CDR3 consists of 15 residues. Germline lookup yields CDR1 MDHEN and CDR2 SYDVKM. CDR3 region: CASSLGPGARNTIYF. The CDR3 nucleotides read TGTGCCAGCAGTTTGGGGCCGGGGGCGAGAAACACCATATATTTT.

The chain couples TRBV9 to TRBJ1-2; D remains ambiguous. This CDR3 has 15 residues. The V and J ends lost 0 bases and 6 bases respectively, with 15 bases between them. Germline V CDR1 and CDR2: SGDLS, YYNGEE. CDR3 region: CASSVGWGRADGYTF. The CDR3 DNA is TGTGCCAGCAGCGTAGGATGGGGTAGGGCAGATGGCTACACCTTC.

This clone was observed once. The chain uses TRBV12-3 or TRBV12-4 and TRBJ1-2, with TRBD1 identical over 7 bases. Trimming took 5 bases from V and 5 from J; bases not matched to a gene: 5. CDR3 length: 13 residues. CDR3 DNA sequence: TGTGCCAGCAGTGCAGGGGGGCCGTATGGCTACACCTTC. Residues: CASSAGGPYGYTF.

DNA for the CDR3: TGTGCCAGTAGTCGGGAGTTAGACACTGAAGCTTTCTTT. It encodes CASSRELDTEAFF. V is TRBV19 and J is TRBJ1-1; no clear D. The CDR3 is 13 amino acids. Germline CDR1 is LNHDA and CDR2 is SQIVND (reference sequence). Between the trimmed V and J ends, which lost 5 bases and 3 bases, there was a span of 10 bases.

This rearrangement joins TRBV6-5 to TRBJ1-3; D not resolved. The V and J ends lost 0 bases and 7 bases respectively, with 10 bases between them. The CDR3 has 14 residues. CDR1 is MNHEY, CDR2 SVGAGI, per germline. The CDR3 nucleotides are TGTGCCAGCAGTTACTCCGGGGAAAGGAACACCATATATTTT. Translating gives CASSYSGERNTIYF.

The chain carries TRBV29-1 and TRBJ1-1; D is undetermined. Germline V CDR1 and CDR2: SQVTM, ANQGSEA. Deletions cut 4 bases from V and 5 bases from J, with 8 bases between. The CDR3 covers 11 residues. In DNA, the CDR3 is TGCAGCGTTGGGTCTGATACTGAAGCTTTCTTT. This codes for CSVGSDTEAFF.

The J gene is TRBJ1-6, the V gene TRBV6-1; perhaps TRBD1 as D (6 bases). Trimming shortened V by 3 bases and J by 3 bases, and 12 bases separated the two germline ends. CDR1 is MNHNS and CDR2 is SASEGT in the germline V gene. This CDR3 contains 16 residues. The CDR3 sequence: CASSDNRVDYNSPLHF. CDR3 nucleotide sequence: TGTGCCAGCAGTGACAACAGGGTAGACTATAATTCACCCCTCCACTTT.

The rearrangement uses TRBV4-1 and TRBJ1-1; TRBD1 matches at 7 bases. The CDR3 is made up of 15 amino acids. Looked up from germline, CDR1 is MGHRA and CDR2 is YSYEKL. J gave up 6 bases and V 2 bases, and 9 bases lay outside the gene matches. This CDR3 is CASSQTTGYVPEAFF. Written as DNA, the CDR3 is TGCGCCAGCAGCCAAACGACAGGGTATGTTCCTGAAGCTTTCTTT.

V and J are TRBV25-1 and TRBJ2-2; D is perhaps TRBD1 (5 bases). Looked up from germline, CDR1 is MGHDK and CDR2 is SYGVNS. With 6 bases removed from V and 3 bases from J, the gap between germline ends came to 20 bases. CDR3 size: 17 residues. This chain's CDR3 is CASREHLGVGDTGELFF. Here the CDR3 DNA reads TGTGCCAGCAGAGAACATCTTGGGGTAGGGGACACCGGGGAGCTGTTTTTT. Complete variable domain (other parts from reference TRBV25-1 and TRBJ2-2): EADIYQTPRYLVIGTGKKITLECSQTMGHDKMYWYQQDPGMELHLIHYSYGVNSTEKGDLSSESTVSRIRTEHFPLTLESARPSHTSQYLCASREHLGVGDTGELFFGEGSRLTVL.

The chain recombines TRBV5-4 with TRBJ1-5; 9 nucleotides agree with TRBD1. The CDR3 sequence is 14 residues long. Germline CDR1 SGHNT, CDR2 YYREEE (reference sequence). Losses at the gene ends were 3 bases for V and 6 bases for J; bases not matched to a gene: 4. CDR3 DNA sequence: TGTGCCAGCAGCTCACAGGGGGCAGGTCAGCCCCAGCATTTT. Its translation is CASSSQGAGQPQHF.

V gene TRBV1 combines with J gene TRBJ2-3; the table's TRBD2 call for D was not verified on the DNA. TRBV1 has pseudogene status. The CDR3 runs to 16 residues. The CDR3 DNA reads as TGCACCAGCAGCACTGGGGCTAGCGCATCGGCAGATACGCAGTATTTT. Amino acid sequence: CTSSTGASASADTQYF.

This clone was counted once. V usage is TRBV2 and J usage is TRBJ2-5; possibly TRBD1 for D (6 bases). V was shortened by 4 bases and J by 2 bases, with 14 bases between the two germline ends. The CDR3 has 15 amino acids. Germline-derived CDR1 and CDR2 are SNHLY and FYNNEI. CDR3 in amino acids: CASSARGLLQETQYF. CDR3 sequence (DNA): TGTGCCAGCAGTGCGAGGGGGTTACTTCAAGAGACCCAGTACTTC.

V is TRBV19 and J is TRBJ1-2, with D unclear. Germline loops: CDR1 LNHDA, CDR2 SQIVND (reference sequence). This CDR3 is 12 amino acids long. Deletions cut 6 bases from V and 3 bases from J, with 8 bases between. The CDR3 region has the DNA TGTGCCAGTAGCAGGATTGACTATGGCTACACCTTC. Protein sequence: CASSRIDYGYTF.

This chain uses TRBV6-6 with TRBJ1-1; 12 bases fit TRBD1. Germline values: CDR1 MNHNY, CDR2 SVGAGI (reference sequence). There are 16 residues in the CDR3. J was trimmed by 5 bases and V by 4 bases; bases with no gene match: 8. The CDR3 is CASSSTGQGAGTEAFF. CDR3 DNA: TGTGCCAGCAGTTCAACGGGACAGGGGGCAGGAACTGAAGCTTTCTTT.

The rearrangement joins TRBV2 to TRBJ2-5; TRBD2 aligns across 9 bases. There are 14 residues in the CDR3. Germline CDR1 reads SNHLY; CDR2 reads FYNNEI. J lost 4 bases, V lost 4 bases, and 4 bases had no gene match. The CDR3 loop is CASSVEREAETQYF. The CDR3 nucleotides read TGTGCCAGCAGTGTCGAGCGGGAGGCAGAGACCCAGTACTTC. Full variable domain (rest looked up from reference TRBV2 and TRBJ2-5): EPEVTQTPSHQVTQMGQEVILRCVPISNHLYFYWYRQILGQKVEFLVSFYNNEISEKSEIFDDQFSVERPDGSNFTLKIRSTKLEDSAMYFCASSVEREAETQYFGPGTRLLVL.

This clone was seen just once. The chain combines TRBV19 with TRBJ1-6; 10 nucleotides align to TRBD1. Germline lookup yields CDR1 LNHDA and CDR2 SQIVND (reference sequence). The CDR3 spans 14 residues. J was trimmed by 10 bases and V by 6 bases; bases with no gene match: 6. CDR3 sequence: CASRLTGGQSPLHF. CDR3 bases: TGTGCCAGTAGACTGACAGGGGGCCAATCACCCCTCCACTTT.